These 26 T cell receptor beta chains originate from one sample sequenced in a study of T cells in Graves' hyperthyroidism and ophthalmopathy. TCR beta CDR3 regions were amplified from RNA transcripts. The primer set for the first-round RT-PCR of the TCR CDR3 was HTBI. TCRdb re-called the multiplex PCR reads with MiXCR, one entry per CDR3 protein. Found here are around 190,000 distinct CDR3 sequences, less than 20% of them singletons; the top ten hold around 48%. The source material was blood. The source of these receptors is a woman between 50 and 59 years old with Graves' hyperthyroidism.

This clonotype was recorded at least ten times. The chain has TRBV15 and TRBJ1-2; no definite D call. Germline CDR1 and CDR2: LNHNV and YYDKDF (reference sequence). This CDR3 region has 14 residues. The V and J ends lost 0 bases and 4 bases respectively, with 9 bases between them. This chain's CDR3 is CATSRDWQSYGYTF. The CDR3 DNA follows: TGTGCCACCAGCAGAGATTGGCAGTCCTATGGCTACACCTTC. Supplemented by reference TRBV15 and TRBJ1-2, the full variable domain reads DAMVIQNPRYQVTQFGKPVTLSCSQTLNHNVMYWYQQKSSQAPKLLFHYYDKDFNNEADTPDNFQSRRPNTSFCFLDIRSPGLGDTAMYLCATSRDWQSYGYTFGSGTRLTVV.

The chain recombines TRBV7-9 with TRBJ2-7; D not certain. This CDR3 is 14 amino acids long. V was clipped by 6 bases and J by 2 bases, with 14 bases between them. Germline-derived CDR1 and CDR2 are SEHNR and FQNEAQ (reference sequence). This chain's CDR3 is CASSFQNVPYEQYF. CDR3 DNA sequence: TGTGCCAGCAGTTTTCAGAACGTACCCTACGAGCAGTACTTC.

In nucleotides, the CDR3 is TGCAGTGCTGGAGCCGGCGGGAGGGCCGGGTACGAGCAGTACTTC. Its translation is CSAGAGGRAGYEQYF. The V gene is TRBV20-1, the J gene TRBJ2-7; 9 bases align to TRBD2. Germline trimming cut 5 bases from V and 4 bases from J; bases unmatched to any gene: 12. This CDR3 has 15 amino acids. Germline V lookup: CDR1 DFQATT, CDR2 SNEGSKA (reference sequence).

In nucleotides, the CDR3 is TGTGCCAGTACCCTATCCGGACAGGGGCGAAACGAAGCTTTCTTT. This translates into CASTLSGQGRNEAFF. The rearrangement joins TRBV19 to TRBJ1-1; 9 nucleotides agree with TRBD1. V trimming: 7 bases; J trimming: 8 bases; junction bases outside the gene matches: 14. Germline lookup yields CDR1 LNHDA and CDR2 SQIVND (reference sequence). The CDR3 extends over 15 amino acids. Looking up the rest from reference TRBV19 and TRBJ1-1 gives the full variable domain: DGGITQSPKYLFRKEGQNVTLSCEQNLNHDAMYWYRQDPGQGLRLIYYSQIVNDFQKGDIAEGYSVSREKKESFPLTVTSAQKNPTAFYLCASTLSGQGRNEAFFGQGTRLTVV.

This clonotype came up many times. The rearrangement uses TRBV7-9 and TRBJ2-7; D might be TRBD1 (5 bases). V was shortened by 0 bases and J by 2 bases, with 8 bases between the two germline ends. The CDR3 length is 14 residues. The V gene's germline CDR1 is SEHNR and CDR2 FQNEAQ (reference sequence). CDR3 DNA: TGTGCCAGCAGCTTAGCAGGGGTTCCCTACGAGCAGTACTTC. Encoded protein: CASSLAGVPYEQYF. Full variable domain (remainder filled in from reference TRBV7-9 and TRBJ2-7): DTGVSQNPRHKITKRGQNVTFRCDPISEHNRLYWYRQTLGQGPEFLTYFQNEAQLEKSRLLSDRFSAERPKGSFSTLEIQRTEQGDSAMYLCASSLAGVPYEQYFGPGTRLTVT.

The J gene is TRBJ2-2, the V gene TRBV19; D possibly corresponds to TRBD1 (5 bases). The CDR3 runs to 16 residues. Germline CDR1 LNHDA, CDR2 SQIVND (reference sequence). V lost 3 bases and J lost 0, with 11 bases in between. CDR3 sequence reads: CASSIVQGANTGELFF. The DNA for the CDR3 is TGTGCCAGTAGTATTGTGCAGGGCGCGAACACCGGGGAGCTGTTTTTT.

This clonotype came up a few times. The chain recombines TRBV4-2 with TRBJ1-3; D remains ambiguous. Looked up from germline, CDR1 is LGHNA and CDR2 is YNFKEQ. CDR3 length: 15 amino acids. The V end was cut by 0 bases, the J end by 2 bases, with 8 bases between. The CDR3 nucleotides are TGTGCCAGCAGCCAAGAAGGGCAGACTGGAAACACCATATATTTT. This sequence encodes CASSQEGQTGNTIYF.

This clonotype has a handful of counts. The chain employs TRBV11-2 and TRBJ1-5; no clear D gene. The CDR3 extends over 17 amino acids. Trimming stripped 2 bases from V and 5 bases from J, with 19 bases between. Germline-derived CDR1 and CDR2 are SGHAT and FQNNGV. The chain's CDR3 is CASSLSFSSGFDQPQHF. CDR3 in DNA: TGTGCCAGCAGCTTAAGTTTCTCCTCGGGATTCGATCAGCCCCAGCATTTT.

This clonotype was observed many times. This chain uses TRBV10-3 with TRBJ2-3; TRBD1 aligns across 7 bases. The V segment lost 3 bases and the J segment 0 bases; nucleotides outside the gene matches: 3. The CDR3 length is 15 residues. The germline V gene has CDR1 ENHRY and CDR2 SYGVKD. The CDR3 is CAISEPGQSTDTQYF. CDR3 coding DNA: TGTGCCATCAGTGAACCGGGACAGAGCACAGATACGCAGTATTTT.

This rearrangement joins TRBV27 to TRBJ2-3; 8 nucleotides match TRBD1. The junction had 7 bases not matched to a gene; V was cut back by 8 bases and J by 3 bases. The CDR3 extends over 14 amino acids. Germline V lookup: CDR1 MNHEY, CDR2 SMNVEV (reference sequence). This chain's CDR3 is CASLPQGATDTQYF. Written as DNA, the CDR3 is TGTGCCAGCCTTCCTCAGGGGGCTACAGATACGCAGTATTTT.

This clonotype was counted many times. The J gene is TRBJ2-2, the V gene TRBV28; D remains unclear. V lost 7 bases to trimming and J lost 6 bases, with 18 bases between them. The CDR3 has 15 amino acids. Per germline, CDR1 MDHEN and CDR2 SYDVKM. CDR3: CASNLPPPTAGELFF. The CDR3 coding sequence is TGTGCCAGCAACCTCCCTCCCCCGACCGCCGGGGAGCTGTTTTTT. The full variable domain, in which reference TRBV28 and TRBJ2-2 provide the parts outside the CDR3, is DVKVTQSSRYLVKRTGEKVFLECVQDMDHENMFWYRQDPGLGLRLIYFSYDVKMKEKGDIPEGYSVSREKKERFSLILESASTNQTSMYLCASNLPPPTAGELFFGEGSRLTVL.

This clonotype was picked up many times. The V call is TRBV27, the J call TRBJ2-1; possible D gene TRBD2, 5 bases. Germline CDR1 reads MNHEY; CDR2 reads SMNVEV (reference sequence). Trimming left V 0 bases short and J 4 bases short, with 13 bases between. This CDR3 region has 16 residues. The CDR3: CASSLSRGVIYNEQFF. As DNA, the CDR3 is TGTGCCAGCAGTTTATCTCGGGGTGTAATTTACAATGAGCAGTTCTTC.

In this sample, this clonotype turned up many times. The chain couples TRBV3-1 to TRBJ2-1, with 10 bases that match TRBD1. V was pared by 0 bases and J by 5 bases, with 4 bases of the junction left unmatched. Germline V CDR1 and CDR2: LGHDT, YNNKEL (reference sequence). CDR3 length: 16 residues. The CDR3: CASSQDLGQGNNEQFF. As DNA, the CDR3 is TGTGCCAGCAGCCAAGATCTGGGACAGGGGAACAATGAGCAGTTCTTC.

This clonotype was counted many times. This chain joins TRBV27 and TRBJ2-6, with 8 bases fitting TRBD1. With V trimmed by 4 bases and J by 3 bases, 5 bases remained unmatched. The CDR3 length is 16 residues. The germline V gene encodes CDR1 MNHEY and CDR2 SMNVEV (reference sequence). The DNA of the CDR3 is TGTGCCAGCAGTTCCTCCGGGACAGGTGGGGCCAACGTCCTGACTTTC. It specifies CASSSSGTGGANVLTF.

This chain connects TRBV7-9 to TRBJ2-1, with D perhaps matching TRBD2 (5 bases). The V end lost 5 bases, the J end lost 3 bases, and 14 bases lay between the germline ends. Germline lookup yields CDR1 SEHNR and CDR2 FQNEAQ (reference sequence). CDR3 length: 15 residues. DNA for the CDR3: TGTGCCAGCAGCACCGGGATTCCGGTCTACAATGAGCAGTTCTTC. Translation: CASSTGIPVYNEQFF.

Of note for this clonotype: The CDR3 does not close with the conserved phenylalanine or tryptophan, likely indicating a read error. The J gene is TRBJ2-5, the V gene TRBV29-1, with D possibly matching TRBD2 (6 bases). Germline values: CDR1 SQVTM, CDR2 ANQGSEA. V was clipped by 3 bases and J by 1 base, with 9 bases between them. CDR3 length equals 13 residues. Here the CDR3 DNA reads TGCAGCGTTGAGAGGGGAGGCCAAGAGACCCAGTACTCC. Protein: CSVERGGQETQYS.

This clonotype was seen at least ten times. The chain couples TRBV29-1 to TRBJ2-7; 8 bases align to TRBD2. Germline loops: CDR1 SQVTM, CDR2 ANQGSEA. The CDR3 is made up of 12 amino acids. Trimming at V came to 6 bases and at J to 6 bases, leaving 7 bases not matched to a gene. The CDR3 is CSVGGGGIEQYF. The CDR3 coding sequence is TGCAGCGTCGGGGGGGGGGGAATCGAGCAGTACTTC.

This clonotype was counted a few times. The chain recombines TRBV5-1 with TRBJ2-5; TRBD1 aligns across 7 bases. Per germline, CDR1 SGHRS and CDR2 YFSETQ. This CDR3 has 14 residues. Germline trimming cut 3 bases from V and 7 bases from J; bases unmatched to any gene: 9. The CDR3 nucleotides are TGCGCCAGCAGCTCCAAGACAGGGCCGGGGACCCAGTACTTC. The encoded protein is CASSSKTGPGTQYF.

In the case of this clonotype: Given a much more abundant clone one base away, this may be a read error. The chain couples TRBV28 to TRBJ1-1; D remains ambiguous. CDR3 length: 11 amino acids. CDR1 and CDR2 from the germline V gene are MDHEN and SYDVKM. The CDR3 loop is CASSWTAEASF. CDR3 nucleotide sequence: TGTGCCAGCAGTTGGACGGCTGAAGCTTCCTTT.

The chain employs TRBV19 and TRBJ1-1; TRBD1 agrees at 10 bases. The CDR3 has 15 amino acids. Germline values: CDR1 LNHDA, CDR2 SQIVND (reference sequence). With 6 bases clipped from V and 7 bases from J, the junction kept 11 bases outside the gene matches. CDR3 bases: TGTGCCAGTAGCACCCGGACAGGGGGGAATGGTGAAGCTTTCTTT. Protein: CASSTRTGGNGEAFF. The full variable domain, with the rest looked up from reference TRBV19 and TRBJ1-1, is DGGITQSPKYLFRKEGQNVTLSCEQNLNHDAMYWYRQDPGQGLRLIYYSQIVNDFQKGDIAEGYSVSREKKESFPLTVTSAQKNPTAFYLCASSTRTGGNGEAFFGQGTRLTVV.

The table lists this clonotype with a few counts. The chain couples TRBV30 to TRBJ2-4; TRBD2 might be the D (6 bases). V was pared by 0 bases and J by 10 bases, with 10 bases between. Germline assignment: CDR1 GTSNPN and CDR2 SVGIG (reference sequence). CDR3 length equals 12 residues. The CDR3 DNA reads TGTGCCTGGAGTGTCCCTAGCGATATTCAGTACTTC. Translated: CAWSVPSDIQYF.

This clonotype was observed many times. This sequence joins TRBV15 and TRBJ1-2, with 7 nucleotides matching TRBD1. Trimming took 0 bases from V and 14 from J; bases not matched to a gene: 9. The CDR3 consists of 13 residues. The germline CDR1 and CDR2 sequences are LNHNV and YYDKDF (reference sequence). Here the CDR3 DNA reads TGTGCCACCAGCAGAGATCGGACAGGTCCCCTAACCTTC. Translated, it gives CATSRDRTGPLTF.

This clonotype was seen more than once but under ten times. This chain joins TRBV10-3 and TRBJ1-6; D remains unclear. CDR1 and CDR2 (germline): ENHRY, SYGVKD. The V and J ends lost 3 bases and 3 bases respectively, with 6 bases between them. The CDR3 consists of 14 residues. The CDR3 here is CAISDEGYNSPLHF. The CDR3 nucleotides read TGTGCCATCAGTGACGAGGGCTATAATTCACCCCTCCACTTT.

This clonotype occurred many times. The rearrangement joins TRBV3-1 to TRBJ2-1; TRBD2 matches 8 bases. CDR1 is LGHDT, CDR2 YNNKEL, per germline (reference sequence). The CDR3 loop spans 16 amino acids. J lost 5 bases, V lost 4 bases, and 10 bases had no gene match. CDR3 in amino acids: CASSPRTGGINNEQFF. The CDR3 DNA sequence: TGTGCCAGCAGCCCCCGGACGGGAGGGATCAACAATGAGCAGTTCTTC.

This clonotype was observed a handful of times. The chain links TRBV2 to TRBJ2-7, with 15 positions matching TRBD2. Germline CDR1 reads SNHLY; CDR2 reads FYNNEI. With V trimmed by 9 bases and J by 1 base, 4 bases remained unmatched. The CDR3 covers 15 residues. CDR3 nucleotides: TGTGCCAGTATGGGACTAGCGGGAGGTTCCTACGAGCAGTACTTC. This encodes CASMGLAGGSYEQYF.

This clonotype was recorded many times. The rearrangement links TRBV30 to TRBJ2-5; 9 bases are shared with TRBD2. After removal of 5 bases from V and 4 bases from J, the junction contained 11 bases not matched to a gene. This CDR3 has 15 amino acids. Germline V gives CDR1 GTSNPN, CDR2 SVGIG (reference sequence). The CDR3 region is CAWGTGTSSRETQYF. The CDR3 coding sequence is TGTGCCTGGGGTACCGGGACTAGCTCTCGAGAGACCCAGTACTTC.